This T cell receptor (beta chain) originates from a study of shared clonotypes between healthy human individuals. The length of the CDR3 is 10 residues. Per germline, CDR1 DFQATT and CDR2 SNEGSKA (reference sequence). Trimming took 3 bases from V and 11 from J, leaving 10 bases between them. This clone appeared once. TCRdb's copy holds only in-frame clones and misses some; the assay was immunoSEQ multiplex PCR. Altogether 2 million to 2.5 million clones are present, around 95% being singletons, with the ten largest covering approximately 0.13%. The source of this sequence is a man aged 18 to 29 in good health. V gene TRBV20-1 combines with J gene TRBJ1-1; D unresolved. Material for sequencing was naive CD4+ T cells sorted from blood. Subset: CD45RA+ positively selected. In DNA, the CDR3 is TGCAGTGCTAGTACCAATATGGCTTTCTTT. Protein product: CSASTNMAFF.